The 3 T cell receptor beta chains reported below all come from one sample, sequenced in a study of blood T cell repertoires in COVID-19 (dated by TCRdb to 2019 to 2021). Library preparation used the immunoSEQ multiplex PCR assay. TCRdb took this table from immuneACCESS and kept in-frame rearrangements with V and J called. Such tables lack part of the clones; where checked against another copy, unresolved V genes explain under half of the gap, and the rest is unexplained. A total of roughly 100,000 clones appear in this sample, 80% to 90% of them only once. Roughly 15% of the sample comes from the top ten. Sequenced: peripheral blood. The receptors stem from a man aged 45-60 years with acute or convalescent COVID-19.

V gene TRBV24-1 combines with J gene TRBJ2-1, with TRBD2 matching 7 bases. CDR3 length: 15 residues. The V gene end was trimmed by 1 base and the J gene end by 7 bases; junction bases not matched to a gene: 6. Germline V gives CDR1 KGHDR, CDR2 SFDVKD. The CDR3 bases are TGTGCCACCAGTGATTTTTCGGCTAGCGGAAATGAGCAGTTCTTC. It translates to CATSDFSASGNEQFF.

V and J are TRBV5-6 and TRBJ1-2, with D perhaps matching TRBD1 (5 bases). Trimming left V 4 bases short and J 4 bases short, with 20 bases between. Germline CDR1 SGHDT, CDR2 YYEEEE. This CDR3 spans 16 amino acids. CDR3 DNA: TGTGCCAGCAGCGGGTTAGACAGATCCGAAGGCTATGGCTACACCTTC. This gives the protein CASSGLDRSEGYGYTF.

CDR3 loop: CASSLGGLSSGNTIYF. CDR3 coding DNA: TGTGCCAGCAGCTTGGGAGGACTGAGCTCTGGAAACACCATATATTTT. This chain uses TRBV11-3 with TRBJ1-3; D gene uncertain. The V gene lost 3 bases and the J gene lost 0 bases, with 12 bases spanning the gap. Per the germline V gene, CDR1 is SGHNT and CDR2 is YENEEA. This CDR3 spans 16 amino acids.